The rows below give T cell receptor beta chains drawn from one sample of a study of T cells after yellow fever vaccination. Using its own MiXCR run on the 5' RACE reads, TCRdb lists one record per CDR3 protein. The data hold 300,000 to 400,000 distinct CDR3 sequences, with around 12% observed a single time. Sequences were derived from CD4+ T cells sorted from PBMCs, sampled 15 days after the yellow fever booster vaccination. Source of these receptors: a man between 18 and 29 years old who received the YFV17D yellow fever vaccine. Each CDR3 is given with its conserved first and last residue. D genes are given only for firm matches. Only some rows state a clone size, as once, few, many or a class for expanded clones.

clone size: many
J gene: TRBJ2-4
D gene: -
V gene: TRBV6-2/TRBV6-3
CDR3 DNA: TGTGCCAGCACCCAGCAAGCCGGTGGGAGCCAAAACATTCAGTACTTC
CDR3 protein: CASTQQAGGSQNIQYF

clone size: -
J gene: TRBJ1-5
D gene: -
V gene: TRBV6-1
CDR3 DNA: TGTGCCAGCAGTGGAGGGGACCAGCCCCAGCATTTT
CDR3 protein: CASSGGDQPQHF

clone size: -
J gene: TRBJ1-4
D gene: -
V gene: TRBV27
CDR3 DNA: TGTGCCTCCAAACGGGGATCTCGACTGTTTTTT
CDR3 protein: CASKRGSRLFF

clone size: few
J gene: TRBJ1-2
D gene: -
V gene: TRBV12-3/TRBV12-4
CDR3 DNA: TGTGCCAGCAGTTTATGGTCCACCAACTATGGCTACACCTTC
CDR3 protein: CASSLWSTNYGYTF

clone size: -
J gene: TRBJ2-3
D gene: TRBD2
V gene: TRBV7-2
CDR3 DNA: TGTGCCAGCAGCCCGCGGGGGGCCGCTAGCACAGATACGCAGTATTTT
CDR3 protein: CASSPRGAASTDTQYF

clone size: -
J gene: TRBJ2-3
D gene: TRBD2
V gene: TRBV7-2
CDR3 DNA: TGTGCCAGCAGCTCCCCGCTAGCGGGGGTAGTAGATACGCAGTATTTT
CDR3 protein: CASSSPLAGVVDTQYF

clone size: -
J gene: TRBJ2-5
D gene: TRBD1
V gene: TRBV6-1
CDR3 DNA: TGTGCCAGCATGCTAGGGACAGCTAAGGGGGAGACCCAGTACTTC
CDR3 protein: CASMLGTAKGETQYF

clone size: -
J gene: TRBJ2-1
D gene: TRBD1
V gene: TRBV15
CDR3 DNA: TGTGCCACCAGCAAAACCCTTCGACAGGGAGCCTACAATGAGCAGTTCTTC
CDR3 protein: CATSKTLRQGAYNEQFF

clone size: few
J gene: TRBJ2-3
D gene: -
V gene: TRBV20-1
CDR3 DNA: TGCAGTGCTTTTAATACCGGCACAGATACGCAGTATTTT
CDR3 protein: CSAFNTGTDTQYF

clone size: many
J gene: TRBJ2-3
D gene: -
V gene: TRBV5-1
CDR3 DNA: TGTGCCAGCAGCTTGGGGGCAGATACGCAGTATTTT
CDR3 protein: CASSLGADTQYF

clone size: few
J gene: TRBJ1-6
D gene: -
V gene: TRBV7-2
CDR3 DNA: TGTGCCAGCATGGATAGCTCCTATAATTCACCCCTCCACTTT
CDR3 protein: CASMDSSYNSPLHF